These 10 T cell receptor beta chains were sequenced from one sample in a study of blood T cell repertoires in COVID-19. Profiled with immunoSEQ multiplex PCR; TCRdb holds only in-frame clones, not every one. The sample comprises about 200,000 clones, 85% to 90% of which are singletons, and 4% to 4.5% rests with the top ten. Sequenced sample: peripheral blood. Receptors were obtained from a man aged 50-59 years with acute or convalescent COVID-19.

V gene TRBV6-5 combines with J gene TRBJ1-2, with D possibly matching TRBD1 (6 bases). In germline, CDR1 is MNHEY, CDR2 SVGAGI. CDR3 size: 15 residues. Deletions cut 3 bases from V and 0 bases from J, with 11 bases between. For the CDR3, the DNA is TGTGCCAGCAGTTATACGTACAGGGCTAACTATGGCTACACCTTC. As protein: CASSYTYRANYGYTF.

J is TRBJ2-3 and V is TRBV4-1, with 8 bases identical to TRBD2. Trimming took 1 base from V and 6 from J; bases not matched to a gene: 3. The germline gives CDR1 MGHRA, CDR2 YSYEKL. The CDR3 is made up of 14 amino acids. The CDR3, as DNA: TGCGCCAGCAGCCAAGTCGGGGGGGACGATACGCAGTATTTT. Its protein is CASSQVGGDDTQYF.

V and J are TRBV5-4 and TRBJ1-6; D unresolved. V lost 0 bases and J 14 bases, leaving 9 bases between the germline ends. The CDR3 spans 12 residues. Germline CDR1 reads SGHNT; CDR2 reads YYREEE (reference sequence). The CDR3 DNA reads as TGTGCCAGCAGCTTGGACGGTCGGTCCCTCCACTTT. It is translated as CASSLDGRSLHF.

This chain connects TRBV7-2 to TRBJ2-5; maybe TRBD2 (7 bases). The CDR3 spans 15 residues. The germline V and J ends were trimmed by 3 bases and 4 bases, with 15 bases remaining between them. Looked up from germline, CDR1 is SGHTA and CDR2 is FQGNSA. The CDR3, as DNA: TGTGCCAGCAGCTTCGAACGGGGGGCCACAGAGACCCAGTACTTC. This sequence encodes CASSFERGATETQYF. Full variable domain (remainder filled in from reference TRBV7-2 and TRBJ2-5): GAGVSQSPSNKVTEKGKDVELRCDPISGHTALYWYRQSLGQGLEFLIYFQGNSAPDKSGLPSDRFSAERTGGSVSTLTIQRTQQEDSAVYLCASSFERGATETQYFGPGTRLLVL.

The chain is built from TRBV7-8 and TRBJ1-1; D might be TRBD1 (5 bases). Germline V gene sequence: CDR1 SGHVS, CDR2 FQNEAQ. Trimming took off 1 base at V and 6 bases at J, with 18 bases between the two ends. The CDR3 consists of 16 residues. The CDR3 DNA reads as TGTGCCAGCAGCTTAGGTATTCAGGGTGGCCACCCTGAAGCTTTCTTT. It encodes CASSLGIQGGHPEAFF.

The table lists this clone with a count of one. CDR3 nucleotides: TGTGCCAGCAGCCAAGATACGACAGGGAGAGGCTACACCTTC. Translating gives CASSQDTTGRGYTF. The chain employs TRBV3-1 (or the pseudogene TRBV3-2) and TRBJ1-2; TRBD1 aligns across 7 bases. Unmatched junction bases numbered 6, after V lost 0 bases and J lost 8 bases. Per germline, CDR1 LGHDT and CDR2 YNNKEL (reference sequence). This CDR3 is 14 amino acids long.

The chain recombines TRBV30 with TRBJ1-4, with TRBD1 as a possible D gene (5 bases). V was cut by 3 bases and J by 2 bases, with 13 bases left in between. Germline V gene sequence: CDR1 GTSNPN, CDR2 SVGIG (reference sequence). The CDR3 is 15 amino acids. CDR3 DNA: TGTGCCTGGAGCGCTTGGGGCGCGACTAATGAAAAACTGTTTTTT. Residues: CAWSAWGATNEKLFF.

V gene TRBV5-5 combines with J gene TRBJ2-5, with D maybe TRBD2 (5 bases). The V gene's germline CDR1 is SGHKS and CDR2 YYEKEE (reference sequence). This CDR3 spans 10 amino acids. The V end lost 7 bases, the J end lost 4 bases, and 5 bases lay between the germline ends. The CDR3 spells CASGLETQYF. DNA for the CDR3: TGTGCCAGCGGACTAGAGACCCAGTACTTC.

V gene TRBV9 combines with J gene TRBJ2-5; 11 bases are a match to TRBD2. Trimming took 3 bases from V and 0 from J; bases not matched to a gene: 1. The CDR3 extends over 15 amino acids. Germline CDR1 SGDLS, CDR2 YYNGEE. CDR3 protein: CASSASGGYQETQYF. The DNA of the CDR3 is TGTGCCAGCAGCGCTAGCGGGGGGTACCAAGAGACCCAGTACTTC.

The chain employs TRBV6-5 and TRBJ1-4; TRBD1 matches at 10 bases. This CDR3 has 15 residues. Germline V CDR1 and CDR2: MNHEY, SVGAGI. V lost 3 bases to trimming and J lost 6 bases; unmatched junction nucleotides: 4. The CDR3 sequence is CASSYTGQGYEKLFF. The CDR3 DNA follows: TGTGCCAGCAGTTATACGGGACAGGGGTATGAAAAACTGTTTTTT.